This paragraph covers one T cell receptor beta chain sequence. Its specificity is not known. The data were taken from a study of cytomegalovirus exposure and HLA in healthy donors. Study at large: Earlier, some 180 million T cells were analyzed, and approximately 110 million unique TCR beta sequences were found among them. Within an early data release were around 80 million unique TCRs drawn from HLA-typed donors.

The study ran its PCR with 60 Vbeta and 13 Jbeta primers. Repertoires were generated with immunoSEQ multiplex PCR, while TCRdb's copy carries only in-frame clones and drops some. The data show about 190,000 clones, around three quarters seen once. Whole-study results and caveats: An analysis was carried out at a later point. It showed that HLA-associated TCR beta chains were more clonally expanded than equally common non-associated chains. A later analysis reportedly identified an Asian-associated ancestry cluster as carrying fewer N-insertions than the approximately 670-donor mean.

Trimming cost V 1 base and J 1 base; bases outside gene matches: 3. Germline-derived CDR1 and CDR2 are LGHNA and YSLEER. This CDR3 is 15 amino acids long. The J gene is TRBJ2-7, the V gene TRBV4-3; TRBD2 aligns across 8 bases. Sequencing was performed on PBMCs. The receptor was isolated from a woman aged 18-29 years in good health and CMV-seronegative. CDR3 nucleotide sequence: TGCGCCAGCAGCCAAGGCAGCGGGAGTTCCTACGAGCAGTACTTC. Its protein product is CASSQGSGSSYEQYF.